Below are 19 T cell receptor beta chains sequenced from a single sample in a study of cytomegalovirus exposure and HLA in healthy donors. PCR involved 60 Vbeta and 13 Jbeta primers. TCRdb keeps only in-frame clones here, not all; method: immunoSEQ multiplex PCR. The sample carries 150,000 to 200,000 clones, over 75% recorded once. Sequenced material: PBMCs. These TCRs come from a woman between 45 and 65 years old in good health and CMV-seropositive.

V usage is TRBV4-2 and J usage is TRBJ2-3, with 10 positions matching TRBD2. J gave up 3 bases and V 5 bases, and 5 bases lay outside the gene matches. CDR1 and CDR2 from the germline V gene are LGHNA and YNFKEQ. The CDR3 is 15 residues long. Here the CDR3 DNA reads TGTGCCAGCAGCAGCGGGAGGGCCGGGACAGATACGCAGTATTTT. Protein product: CASSSGRAGTDTQYF.

The chain joins TRBV4-1 to TRBJ1-6, with D possibly matching TRBD1 (6 bases). The CDR3 contains 15 residues. The germline CDR1 and CDR2 sequences are MGHRA and YSYEKL. The V end was cut by 5 bases, the J end by 5 bases, with 13 bases between. The CDR3 sequence: CASSDGQTNNSPLHF. Written as DNA, the CDR3 is TGCGCCAGCAGCGATGGACAGACTAATAATTCACCCCTCCACTTT.

The chain has TRBV7-2 and TRBJ2-7; D call uncertain. Trimming stripped 5 bases from V and 4 bases from J, with 15 bases between. The CDR3 totals 14 residues. From germline, CDR1 is SGHTA and CDR2 FQGNSA. As DNA, the CDR3 is TGTGCCAGCAGCCAGAACTTCGCGGATTACGAGCAGTACTTC. This encodes CASSQNFADYEQYF.

The V call is TRBV4-3, the J call TRBJ2-5; D is possibly TRBD2 (5 bases). Trimming cost V 0 bases and J 5 bases, with 7 bases left between them. This CDR3 contains 13 residues. CDR1 and CDR2 from the germline V gene are LGHNA and YSLEER. Here the CDR3 DNA reads TGCGCCAGCAGCCAAGAGAGAGGGGAGACCCAGTACTTC. It codes for CASSQERGETQYF.

The genes are TRBV28 and TRBJ2-1, with TRBD2 as a possible D gene (6 bases). With 5 bases removed from V and 8 bases from J, the gap between germline ends came to 19 bases. The germline gives CDR1 MDHEN, CDR2 SYDVKM. The CDR3 runs 15 residues. The CDR3 sequence is CASSPGTSVADEQFF. CDR3 nucleotide sequence: TGTGCCAGCAGTCCTGGGACTTCCGTCGCAGATGAGCAGTTCTTC.

The rearrangement joins TRBV6-5 to TRBJ1-2; D gene uncertain. V lost 0 bases to trimming and J lost 7 bases, with 18 bases between them. CDR3 length equals 16 residues. Germline CDR1 reads MNHEY; CDR2 reads SVGAGI. CDR3 residues: CASSYSFGGDWGGYTF. CDR3 coding DNA: TGTGCCAGCAGTTACTCCTTCGGCGGGGATTGGGGTGGCTACACCTTC.

The chain employs TRBV9 and TRBJ2-2; TRBD2 matches at 9 bases. Unmatched junction bases numbered 8, after V lost 3 bases and J lost 5 bases. The CDR3 sequence is 16 residues long. Germline CDR1 and CDR2: SGDLS and YYNGEE. CDR3 sequence (DNA): TGTGCCAGCAGCGCCCGCCTAGCGGGGAGGACCGGGGAGCTGTTTTTT. Translation gives CASSARLAGRTGELFF.

V gene TRBV9 combines with J gene TRBJ1-2; 8 bases align to TRBD1. V shed 3 bases, J shed 7 bases, and the junction held 8 bases outside the gene matches. Germline CDR1 is SGDLS and CDR2 is YYNGEE. The CDR3 consists of 14 residues. The CDR3 DNA follows: TGTGCCAGCAGCGCCTACCATACAGGGGGTGGCTACACCTTC. This translates into CASSAYHTGGGYTF.

The chain is built from TRBV5-4 and TRBJ2-2; TRBD1 matches 7 bases. This CDR3 has 18 residues. Looked up from germline, CDR1 is SGHNT and CDR2 is YYREEE (reference sequence). V lost 0 bases, J lost 4 bases, and 12 bases stayed unmatched. Written as DNA, the CDR3 is TGTGCCAGCAGCTTGGGCGGACTGCCAGGGGGAACCACCGGGGAGCTGTTTTTT. The encoded protein is CASSLGGLPGGTTGELFF.

The gene calls are TRBV18 and TRBJ1-6; TRBD1 aligns across 7 bases. The CDR3 runs 16 residues. The V and J ends lost 2 bases and 5 bases, in that order; junction bases with no gene match: 6. Germline values: CDR1 KGHSH, CDR2 LQKENI. Here the CDR3 DNA reads TGTGCCAGCTCACCAAGGACAGGTGTCGATAATTCACCCCTCCACTTT. Its protein product is CASSPRTGVDNSPLHF.

The chain uses TRBV13 and TRBJ1-1; TRBD1 might be the D (5 bases). The germline CDR1 and CDR2 sequences are PRHDT and FYEKMQ (reference sequence). This CDR3 is built from 14 residues. V gave up 4 bases and J gave up 1 base, with 10 bases separating them. The CDR3: CASSSPTENTEAFF. As DNA, the CDR3 is TGTGCCAGCAGCTCCCCGACAGAGAACACTGAAGCTTTCTTT.

This clone was detected only a few times. V usage is TRBV21-1 and J usage is TRBJ2-5; whether TRBD1, the table's D call, matches the DNA was not checked. TRBV21-1 is marked as a pseudogene. The CDR3 is made up of 17 amino acids. CDR3 DNA sequence: TGTGCCAGCAGCAATTGTGTCCATGGTTCAGGTTGTGAGACCCAGTACTTC. It encodes CASSNCVHGSGCETQYF.

The chain employs TRBV2 and TRBJ1-4, with D possibly matching TRBD1 (5 bases). Germline V lookup: CDR1 SNHLY, CDR2 FYNNEI. Between the trimmed V and J ends, which lost 6 bases and 0 bases, there was a span of 11 bases. The CDR3 is 15 residues long. The CDR3 sequence: CASSGQGATNEKLFF. CDR3 bases: TGTGCCAGCAGCGGGCAGGGCGCAACTAATGAAAAACTGTTTTTT.

The chain is built from TRBV6-6 and TRBJ1-5; possibly TRBD1 for D (6 bases). Germline V gene data show CDR1 as MNHNY and CDR2 as SVGAGI (reference sequence). The CDR3 has 16 amino acids. V lost 4 bases to trimming and J lost 5 bases, with 18 bases between them. Here the CDR3 DNA reads TGTGCCAGCAGTTCAGACACCGGGACACGACATCAGCCCCAGCATTTT. Amino acids: CASSSDTGTRHQPQHF.

The V gene is TRBV5-1, the J gene TRBJ2-7, with D possibly being TRBD2 (6 bases). Per germline, CDR1 SGHRS and CDR2 YFSETQ. The V gene lost 0 bases and the J gene lost 4 bases, with 17 bases spanning the gap. The CDR3 spans 16 residues. The CDR3 DNA sequence: TGCGCCAGCAGCTTGGATCCCGGGACTCGGAAATACGAGCAGTACTTC. Translating gives CASSLDPGTRKYEQYF.

This chain joins TRBV11-2 and TRBJ2-7; weak D call: TRBD2 (7 bases). V was pared by 4 bases and J by 6 bases, with 13 bases between. The CDR3 has 13 amino acids. Germline V gene sequence: CDR1 SGHAT, CDR2 FQNNGV. The DNA of the CDR3 is TGTGCCAGCAGCTGGGGAGGGGGGCCCGAGCAGTACTTC. This sequence encodes CASSWGGGPEQYF.

V and J are TRBV20-1 and TRBJ1-1; D is unclear. CDR1 and CDR2 from the germline V gene are DFQATT and SNEGSKA (reference sequence). CDR3 size: 11 residues. V lost 6 bases to trimming and J lost 3 bases, with 8 bases between them. The CDR3 DNA reads as TGCAGTGCCCTAGGCGACACTGAAGCTTTCTTT. Protein product: CSALGDTEAFF.

This sequence joins TRBV6-6 and TRBJ1-4; weak D call: TRBD1 (6 bases). This CDR3 has 15 amino acids. CDR1 is MNHNY, CDR2 SVGAGI, per germline (reference sequence). V lost 2 bases and J 3 bases, leaving 10 bases between the germline ends. The DNA for the CDR3 is TGTGCCAGCAGTTACCGGACAGTCCCTAATGAAAAACTGTTTTTT. This codes for CASSYRTVPNEKLFF.

CDR3 in DNA: TGCGCCAGCAGCTCCGATCTATCAGGGTTGAACACTGAAGCTTTCTTT. It translates to CASSSDLSGLNTEAFF. The genes are TRBV5-1 and TRBJ1-1, with a possible D match to TRBD1 (5 bases). This CDR3 spans 16 amino acids. With 3 bases removed from V and 0 bases from J, the gap between germline ends came to 15 bases. CDR1 is SGHRS and CDR2 is YFSETQ in the germline V gene.